Shown below are 17 T cell receptor beta chains from a single sample sequenced in a study of blood T cell repertoires in COVID-19. Assay used: immunoSEQ multiplex PCR; TCRdb lists only in-frame clones, some missing. In the table there are some 170,000 clones, 75% to 85% of which are singletons. Sample: peripheral blood. These receptors were taken from a human donor in a cohort sampled during active COVID-19.

The V and J genes are TRBV11-2 and TRBJ1-1, with D uncertain. The CDR3 is 12 amino acids. Trimming left V 6 bases short and J 5 bases short, with 10 bases between. Germline V gives CDR1 SGHAT, CDR2 FQNNGV. CDR3: CASSPSGTEAFF. As DNA, the CDR3 is TGTGCCAGCAGTCCGTCGGGGACTGAAGCTTTCTTT.

The V call is TRBV5-4, the J call TRBJ2-7; the D gene is possibly TRBD2 (5 bases). This CDR3 region has 13 residues. Germline-derived CDR1 and CDR2 are SGHNT and YYREEE (reference sequence). V was pared by 4 bases and J by 3 bases, with 11 bases between. Here the CDR3 DNA reads TGTGCCAGCAGCCCAGACGAGGGCTACGAGCAGTACTTC. Residues: CASSPDEGYEQYF.

This clone is a singleton in its sample. The chain combines TRBV28 with TRBJ1-1, with D perhaps TRBD1 (5 bases). CDR3 length equals 12 residues. Germline-derived CDR1 and CDR2 are MDHEN and SYDVKM. Trimming took off 5 bases at V and 9 bases at J, with 13 bases between the two ends. The CDR3 spells CASSTPTAKAFF. The DNA of the CDR3 is TGTGCCAGCAGTACTCCGACAGCCAAAGCTTTCTTT.

The table lists this clone with a count of one. This rearrangement joins TRBV11-3 to TRBJ2-3; 9 nucleotides match TRBD1. The CDR3 consists of 15 residues. The germline V gene has CDR1 SGHNT and CDR2 YENEEA. With V trimmed by 5 bases and J by 7 bases, 10 bases remained unmatched. DNA of the CDR3: TGTGCCAGCAGCCCGGGACAGGGCGACCTCAATACGCAGTATTTT. Translation: CASSPGQGDLNTQYF.

This chain uses TRBV30 with TRBJ2-7, with TRBD1 matching 9 bases. The CDR3 loop spans 12 amino acids. Germline V CDR1 and CDR2: GTSNPN, SVGIG (reference sequence). J lost 6 bases, V lost 5 bases, and 5 bases had no gene match. The CDR3: CAWSGQGAEQYF. The DNA of the CDR3 is TGTGCCTGGTCGGGACAGGGTGCCGAGCAGTACTTC.

This clone has just a few counts. The chain links TRBV4-3 to TRBJ1-5; 8 positions match TRBD1. This CDR3 is 17 amino acids long. V lost 4 bases and J lost 2; bases outside the gene matches: 10. Germline values: CDR1 LGHNA, CDR2 YSLEER. Here the CDR3 DNA reads TGCGCCAGCAGCCGAAACCCCGCGGGACAGGGCAATCAGCCCCAGCATTTT. This gives the protein CASSRNPAGQGNQPQHF.

The chain joins TRBV19 to TRBJ2-3; 12 nucleotides align to TRBD2. The CDR3 runs 16 residues. CDR1 LNHDA and CDR2 SQIVND come from the germline V gene (reference sequence). V gave up 1 base and J gave up 5 bases; unmatched junction bases: 4. CDR3 loop: CASSIGLAGGLDTQYF. The CDR3 DNA reads TGTGCCAGTAGTATAGGGCTAGCGGGGGGGCTAGATACGCAGTATTTT.

This chain uses TRBV28 with TRBJ2-7; possibly TRBD1 for D (5 bases). Germline loops: CDR1 MDHEN, CDR2 SYDVKM. This CDR3 spans 14 amino acids. Trimming stripped 5 bases from V and 2 bases from J, with 13 bases between. The CDR3 region is CASSQSGSTYEQYF. The CDR3 bases are TGTGCCAGCAGTCAGTCAGGGTCCACCTACGAGCAGTACTTC.

This chain uses TRBV23-1 with TRBJ2-3; 9 bases map to TRBD1. TRBV23-1 is recorded as an ORF, its role being uncertain. Germline trimming cut 0 bases from V and 7 bases from J; bases unmatched to any gene: 14. The CDR3 runs 18 residues. The CDR3, as DNA: TGCGCCAGCAGTCAATCGCAGCCAACAGGGGGCGAGGCTAATACGCAGTATTTT. It translates to CASSQSQPTGGEANTQYF.

As to this clone: The junction departs from the called germline gene at one end, perhaps through a read error. The genes are TRBV3-1 (or the pseudogene TRBV3-2) and TRBJ1-3; 7 bases agree with TRBD1. Germline lookup yields CDR1 LGHDT and CDR2 YNNKEL (reference sequence). The CDR3 totals 14 residues. This CDR3 reads CATRTGTEVNTMYF. CDR3 DNA sequence: TGTGCCACTAGGACCGGGACAGAGGTAAACACCATGTATTTT.

In this sample, this clone turned up a few times. CDR3 nucleotides: TGCGCCAGCAGTGTAAACCTCCTTGAGGAGCAGTACTTC. Translated: CASSVNLLEEQYF. The chain carries TRBV10-1 and TRBJ2-7; D is undetermined. This CDR3 has 13 residues. The germline CDR1 and CDR2 sequences are WNHNN and SYGVQD (reference sequence). The V end lost 4 bases, the J end lost 7 bases, and 14 bases lay between the germline ends.

This chain uses TRBV9 with TRBJ1-6; D is unresolved. The V gene lost 0 bases and the J gene lost 5 bases, with 6 bases spanning the gap. Germline V gene data show CDR1 as SGDLS and CDR2 as YYNGEE. The length of the CDR3 is 14 residues. The CDR3 reads CASSVDGDNSPLHF. The CDR3 DNA reads TGTGCCAGCAGCGTAGATGGAGATAATTCACCCCTCCACTTT.

The V call is TRBV20-1, the J call TRBJ1-5, with a tentative D call TRBD1 (6 bases). Germline loops: CDR1 DFQATT, CDR2 SNEGSKA (reference sequence). Trimming removed 3 bases from V and 6 bases from J, with 15 bases in between. The CDR3 consists of 14 residues. The chain's CDR3 is CSASEGLGGQPQHF. The CDR3 region has the DNA TGCAGTGCTAGTGAGGGGCTAGGGGGTCAGCCCCAGCATTTT.

The chain joins TRBV9 to TRBJ1-1; 7 nucleotides agree with TRBD1. Germline V gene sequence: CDR1 SGDLS, CDR2 YYNGEE. The CDR3 consists of 13 residues. The V gene end was trimmed by 4 bases and the J gene end by 6 bases; junction bases not matched to a gene: 6. CDR3: CASSPYRGAEAFF. CDR3 coding DNA: TGTGCCAGCAGCCCCTACAGGGGTGCTGAAGCTTTCTTT.

The chain joins TRBV30 to TRBJ1-2; weak D call: TRBD1 (6 bases). Trimming pared 2 bases from V and 10 bases from J, leaving 17 bases between. This CDR3 is 13 amino acids long. Germline-derived CDR1 and CDR2 are GTSNPN and SVGIG (reference sequence). The CDR3 region is CAWSPGQGQDYTF. As DNA, the CDR3 is TGTGCCTGGAGTCCTGGCCAGGGGCAGGACTACACCTTC.

This clone is categorized as medium-sized. The CDR3 region has the DNA TGTGCCACCAGCATCCGAGACAGGGCGGTCAATGAGCAGTTCTTC. Translated: CATSIRDRAVNEQFF. V usage is TRBV15 and J usage is TRBJ2-1, with 7 bases fitting TRBD1. Germline lookup yields CDR1 LNHNV and CDR2 YYDKDF (reference sequence). Trimming at V came to 4 bases and at J to 6 bases, leaving 9 bases not matched to a gene. CDR3 length equals 15 residues.

The rearrangement joins TRBV18 to TRBJ1-5; tentatively, D is TRBD1 (5 bases). Trimming cost V 6 bases and J 8 bases, with 17 bases left between them. CDR1 and CDR2 (germline): KGHSH, LQKENI. The CDR3 covers 14 residues. DNA of the CDR3: TGTGCCAGCTCCCGGCTCGGCGGGGGAGAGCCCCAGCATTTT. Its translation is CASSRLGGGEPQHF.